The 28 T cell receptor beta chains presented below share a single source sample, sequenced in a study of long-term antiretroviral therapy in people with HIV. The authors ran the immunoSEQ assay, v3.0, at survey level. Measured with immunoSEQ multiplex PCR; TCRdb has only the in-frame clones, and not every one. This sample carries 34,000 or so clones, 82% of them seen once, and the ten largest clones take about 6%. The source was unsorted PBMCs, collected 0.6 years after starting antiretroviral therapy. These TCRs come from a man between 18 and 29 years old with HIV.

The chain carries TRBV7-9 and TRBJ2-1, with 8 bases matching TRBD2. V lost 4 bases, J lost 10 bases, and 9 bases stayed unmatched. This CDR3 has 14 amino acids. Per germline, CDR1 SEHNR and CDR2 FQNEAQ (reference sequence). The CDR3 region is CASSSLAGGLEQFF. CDR3 nucleotides: TGTGCCAGCAGCTCCCTGGCGGGAGGCTTGGAGCAGTTCTTC.

CDR3: CASSPPDRGDEKLFF. CDR3 nucleotide sequence: TGTGCCAGCTCACCACCGGACAGGGGAGATGAAAAACTGTTTTTT. The chain recombines TRBV18 with TRBJ1-4, with 9 nucleotides matching TRBD1. V shed 0 bases, J shed 6 bases, and the junction held 2 bases outside the gene matches. The CDR3 consists of 15 residues. In germline, CDR1 is KGHSH, CDR2 LQKENI.

This sequence joins TRBV25-1 and TRBJ2-7; TRBD2 aligns across 9 bases. There are 16 residues in the CDR3. Germline assignment: CDR1 MGHDK and CDR2 SYGVNS. The V gene end was trimmed by 0 bases and the J gene end by 1 base; junction bases not matched to a gene: 4. CDR3 residues: CASSEYVAGDSYEQYF. The CDR3 DNA is TGTGCCAGCAGTGAATATGTAGCGGGAGATTCCTACGAGCAGTACTTC.

The chain combines TRBV7-6 with TRBJ2-5; TRBD1 might be the D (6 bases). V lost 7 bases and J 2 bases, leaving 17 bases between the germline ends. The CDR3 sequence is 15 residues long. Germline assignment: CDR1 SGHVS and CDR2 FNYEAQ. Here the CDR3 reads CASKPLARGQETQYF. CDR3 coding DNA: TGTGCCAGCAAACCCCTGGCCAGGGGACAAGAGACCCAGTACTTC.

The chain recombines TRBV30 with TRBJ2-1; unclear D gene. The ends were cut back, 0 bases at V and 6 bases at J, with 0 bases in the middle. CDR3 length: 10 amino acids. Germline V CDR1 and CDR2: GTSNPN, SVGIG (reference sequence). This chain's CDR3 is CAWSVNEQFF. DNA for the CDR3: TGTGCCTGGAGTGTCAATGAGCAGTTCTTC.

The rearrangement joins TRBV6-5 to TRBJ1-3; a weak D match, TRBD1 (6 bases). Germline V gene lookup returns CDR1 MNHEY and CDR2 SVGAGI. This CDR3 has 14 amino acids. The ends were cut back, 6 bases at V and 4 bases at J, with 13 bases in the middle. CDR3 amino acids: CASSPPGVGNTIYF. For the CDR3, the DNA is TGTGCCAGCAGCCCTCCAGGGGTCGGAAACACCATATATTTT.

V usage is TRBV29-1 and J usage is TRBJ2-3, with TRBD1 matching 8 bases. CDR3 size: 11 residues. V lost 7 bases and J lost 6; bases outside the gene matches: 3. Germline V gives CDR1 SQVTM, CDR2 ANQGSEA. As DNA, the CDR3 is TGCAGCGCTTACAGGGGGGATACGCAGTATTTT. Translated: CSAYRGDTQYF.

In its sample, this clone was seen once. This sequence joins TRBV25-1 and TRBJ1-4; 11 bases agree with TRBD1. The CDR3 spans 15 residues. Germline CDR1 and CDR2: MGHDK and SYGVNS. V was clipped by 5 bases and J by 7 bases; unmatched bases: 6. The CDR3: CASSKPGTGGEKLFF. In nucleotides, the CDR3 is TGTGCCAGCAGTAAACCCGGGACAGGGGGTGAAAAACTGTTTTTT. Based on the CDR3 plus reference TRBV25-1 and TRBJ1-4, the full variable domain is EADIYQTPRYLVIGTGKKITLECSQTMGHDKMYWYQQDPGMELHLIHYSYGVNSTEKGDLSSESTVSRIRTEHFPLTLESARPSHTSQYLCASSKPGTGGEKLFFGSGTQLSVL.

The chain recombines TRBV28 with TRBJ1-5; D is perhaps TRBD1 (5 bases). CDR1 and CDR2 (germline): MDHEN, SYDVKM. V lost 5 bases and J 0 bases, leaving 17 bases between the germline ends. This CDR3 has 17 residues. Here the CDR3 DNA reads TGTGCCAGCAGTGTCCTGGGGGAGGGATATAGCAATCAGCCCCAGCATTTT. As protein: CASSVLGEGYSNQPQHF.

This chain links TRBV5-4 with TRBJ1-1; D is undetermined. This CDR3 region has 13 residues. Germline V gene sequence: CDR1 SGHNT, CDR2 YYREEE (reference sequence). V lost 0 bases and J 1 base, leaving 4 bases between the germline ends. The CDR3 DNA reads TGTGCCAGCAGCTTGGGACGGAACACTGAAGCTTTCTTT. It yields the protein CASSLGRNTEAFF. Combining the CDR3 with reference TRBV5-4 and TRBJ1-1 gives the whole variable domain ETGVTQSPTHLIKTRGQQVTLRCSSQSGHNTVSWYQQALGQGPQFIFQYYREEENGRGNFPPRFSGLQFPNYSSELNVNALELDDSALYLCASSLGRNTEAFFGQGTRLTVV.

The rearrangement uses TRBV2 and TRBJ2-7; D is tentatively TRBD1 or TRBD2 (5 bases each). The length of the CDR3 is 14 residues. Trimming cost V 5 bases and J 7 bases, with 18 bases left between them. Germline CDR1 SNHLY, CDR2 FYNNEI. The CDR3 loop is CASSYDSPPGEQYF. The CDR3 DNA follows: TGTGCCAGCAGTTATGACAGTCCACCGGGGGAGCAGTACTTC.

In DNA, the CDR3 is TGTGCCAGCAGTTACTCGTATGGGTACGAGCAGTACTTC. Its translation is CASSYSYGYEQYF. J is TRBJ2-7 and V is TRBV6-5, with D hard to call. Trimming took off 0 bases at V and 4 bases at J, with 7 bases between the two ends. Germline V lookup: CDR1 MNHEY, CDR2 SVGAGI. CDR3 length: 13 amino acids.

The chain recombines TRBV6-6 with TRBJ2-3, with 10 bases matching TRBD1. Per the germline V gene, CDR1 is MNHNY and CDR2 is SVGAGI (reference sequence). The CDR3 length is 14 residues. J lost 2 bases, V lost 6 bases, and 2 bases had no gene match. This CDR3 reads CASRRQGATDTQYF. The CDR3 DNA follows: TGTGCCAGCAGAAGACAGGGGGCCACAGATACGCAGTATTTT.

This clone was picked up a small number of times. The rearrangement links TRBV7-9 to TRBJ1-2, with a possible D match to TRBD1 (5 bases). There are 14 residues in the CDR3. Looked up from germline, CDR1 is SEHNR and CDR2 is FQNEAQ (reference sequence). The V end lost 5 bases, the J end lost 9 bases, and 19 bases lay between the germline ends. The CDR3 DNA reads TGTGCCAGCAGCCCGGTTTACGCCGGGACCAGCTACACCTTC. It translates to CASSPVYAGTSYTF.

The gene calls are TRBV29-1 and TRBJ2-7, with D possibly called TRBD1 or TRBD2 (6 bases each). Germline V gene sequence: CDR1 SQVTM, CDR2 ANQGSEA. V was shortened by 7 bases and J by 0 bases, with 16 bases between the two germline ends. The CDR3 is made up of 14 amino acids. CDR3 in DNA: TGCAGCGGGCGGGACACCTCTGCCTCCTACGAGCAGTACTTC. Residues: CSGRDTSASYEQYF.

This clone was seen a handful of times. This chain joins TRBV27 and TRBJ2-2; 7 bases are a match to TRBD1. The V gene's germline CDR1 is MNHEY and CDR2 SMNVEV (reference sequence). There are 14 residues in the CDR3. J was trimmed by 4 bases and V by 6 bases; bases with no gene match: 5. CDR3 sequence (DNA): TGTGCCAGCAGGCCGGGACAGAGCACCGGGGAGCTGTTTTTT. As protein: CASRPGQSTGELFF.

The CDR3 sequence is CASSSTPGTVNTEAFF. CDR3 in DNA: TGTGCCAGCAGCTCTACCCCCGGGACGGTGAACACTGAAGCTTTCTTT. The chain joins TRBV5-5 to TRBJ1-1; weak D call: TRBD1 (5 bases). Trimming took off 3 bases at V and 0 bases at J, with 15 bases between the two ends. The germline V gene has CDR1 SGHKS and CDR2 YYEKEE (reference sequence). CDR3 length: 16 residues.

The CDR3 here is CASSQVSTRGEQYF. The CDR3 nucleotides are TGCGCCAGCAGCCAAGTATCCACCCGCGGGGAGCAGTACTTC. The V call is TRBV4-3, the J call TRBJ2-7; D is perhaps TRBD2 (5 bases). Germline V gene sequence: CDR1 LGHNA, CDR2 YSLEER. The CDR3 sequence is 14 residues long. V was trimmed by 1 base and J by 7 bases, leaving 14 bases between them.

V usage is TRBV13 and J usage is TRBJ2-3; 9 positions match TRBD1. J lost 6 bases, V lost 5 bases, and 15 bases had no gene match. This CDR3 contains 17 residues. Germline V gene sequence: CDR1 PRHDT, CDR2 FYEKMQ (reference sequence). In DNA, the CDR3 is TGTGCCAGCAGCGCTTCTCTCGGACAGGGGTTCGGGGATACGCAGTATTTT. Translating gives CASSASLGQGFGDTQYF.

This sequence joins TRBV6-5 and TRBJ2-7; D may be TRBD2 (7 bases). The CDR3 totals 12 residues. CDR1 is MNHEY, CDR2 SVGAGI, per germline. The CDR3 DNA sequence: TGTGCTGCGGGGGCGGGCATCTACGAGCAGTACTTC. Translating it yields CAAGAGIYEQYF.

This clone was observed a few times. The chain is built from TRBV27 and TRBJ2-3; D unresolved. V was cut by 5 bases and J by 5 bases, with 14 bases left in between. The CDR3 sequence is 14 residues long. Germline CDR1 and CDR2: MNHEY and SMNVEV (reference sequence). The chain's CDR3 is CASSPYPSGDTQYF. The CDR3 nucleotides read TGTGCCAGCAGTCCGTATCCTTCGGGAGATACGCAGTATTTT.

The CDR3, as DNA: TGTGCCAGCAGCTTACACCCGGTCCCGAACACCGGGGAGCTGTTTTTT. This codes for CASSLHPVPNTGELFF. The chain carries TRBV7-6 and TRBJ2-2; no clear D gene. The CDR3 spans 16 residues. V shed 2 bases and J shed 0 bases, with 10 bases lying between them. Per germline, CDR1 SGHVS and CDR2 FNYEAQ.

The V call is TRBV5-1, the J call TRBJ2-3; 8 bases are a match to TRBD1. Unmatched junction bases numbered 4, after V lost 5 bases and J lost 2 bases. Germline CDR1 is SGHRS and CDR2 is YFSETQ. CDR3 length: 14 residues. The CDR3 DNA follows: TGCGCCAGCAGTGACAGGGGTCTCACAGATACGCAGTATTTT. It encodes CASSDRGLTDTQYF.

The rearrangement joins TRBV6-1 to TRBJ2-1; D is uncertain. V was cut by 4 bases and J by 4 bases, with 17 bases left in between. The germline V gene has CDR1 MNHNS and CDR2 SASEGT. The length of the CDR3 is 16 residues. In DNA, the CDR3 is TGTGCCAGCAGTGGGCCATTCAGGAAAGGTTACAATGAGCAGTTCTTC. This translates into CASSGPFRKGYNEQFF.

V gene TRBV19 combines with J gene TRBJ2-1; D may be TRBD2 (6 bases). Germline CDR1 reads LNHDA; CDR2 reads SQIVND (reference sequence). CDR3 size: 11 residues. Trimming pared 4 bases from V and 12 bases from J, leaving 10 bases between. The CDR3 DNA is TGTGCCAGTAGTACTGCGGGAAGGCAGTTCTTC. The encoded protein is CASSTAGRQFF. Full variable domain (remainder filled in from reference TRBV19 and TRBJ2-1): DGGITQSPKYLFRKEGQNVTLSCEQNLNHDAMYWYRQDPGQGLRLIYYSQIVNDFQKGDIAEGYSVSREKKESFPLTVTSAQKNPTAFYLCASSTAGRQFFGPGTRLTVL.

This clone has just one count. In DNA, the CDR3 is TGTGCCAGCAGTTACTCCAGGGAAGATAACTCCTACGAGCAGTACTTC. This codes for CASSYSREDNSYEQYF. This sequence joins TRBV6-6 and TRBJ2-7; tentative D call: TRBD1 (5 bases). V was cut by 0 bases and J by 0 bases, with 12 bases left in between. Looked up from germline, CDR1 is MNHNY and CDR2 is SVGAGI (reference sequence). The CDR3 consists of 16 residues.

The rearrangement uses TRBV29-1 and TRBJ2-1; 12 bases map to TRBD2. Germline V gives CDR1 SQVTM, CDR2 ANQGSEA. V shed 6 bases and J 9 bases; nucleotides not matched to a gene: 15. The length of the CDR3 is 16 residues. CDR3 amino acids: CSVPSQRLAGELEQFF. The CDR3 coding sequence is TGCAGCGTCCCATCTCAAAGACTAGCGGGAGAGCTTGAGCAGTTCTTC.

V and J are TRBV19 and TRBJ2-7; 10 nucleotides align to TRBD1. Germline V gene data show CDR1 as LNHDA and CDR2 as SQIVND (reference sequence). With V trimmed by 5 bases and J by 3 bases, 4 bases remained unmatched. This CDR3 is 14 amino acids long. DNA for the CDR3: TGTGCCAGTAGTGCGACAGGGGGCTTCTACGAGCAGTACTTC. Translating it yields CASSATGGFYEQYF.